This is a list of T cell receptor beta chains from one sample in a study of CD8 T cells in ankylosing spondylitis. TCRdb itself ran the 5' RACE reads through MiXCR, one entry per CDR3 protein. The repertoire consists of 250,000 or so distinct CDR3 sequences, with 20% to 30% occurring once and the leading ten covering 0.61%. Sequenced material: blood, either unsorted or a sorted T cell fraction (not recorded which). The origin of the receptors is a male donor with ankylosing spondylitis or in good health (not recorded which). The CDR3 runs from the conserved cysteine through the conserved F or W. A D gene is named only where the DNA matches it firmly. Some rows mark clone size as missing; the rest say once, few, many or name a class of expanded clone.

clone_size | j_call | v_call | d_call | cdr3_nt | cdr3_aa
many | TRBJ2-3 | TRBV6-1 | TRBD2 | TGTGCCAGCAGTGTAGCGGGCCTCCGGAGGTATTTT | CASSVAGLRRYF
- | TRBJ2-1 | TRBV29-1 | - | TGCAGCGTCACCGGGATTGGTGAGCAGTTCTTC | CSVTGIGEQFF
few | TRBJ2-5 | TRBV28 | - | TGTGCCAGCAGCCGGGAAAGGTACCAAGAGACCCAGTACTTC | CASSRERYQETQYF
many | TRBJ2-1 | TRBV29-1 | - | TGCAGCATTACGACAGGAGTAGGGCAGTTCTTC | CSITTGVGQFF
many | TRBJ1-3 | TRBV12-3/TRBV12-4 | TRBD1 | TGTGCCAGCAACTCCCCGGACAGGGGTACTGGAAACACCATATATTTT | CASNSPDRGTGNTIYF
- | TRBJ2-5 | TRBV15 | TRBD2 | TGTGCCACCAGCACCGGGACTAGCGGGGAAGAGACCCAGTACTTC | CATSTGTSGEETQYF
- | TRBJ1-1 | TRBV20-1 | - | TGCAGTGCTAGATCGGACAGGAACACTGAAGCTTTCTTT | CSARSDRNTEAFF
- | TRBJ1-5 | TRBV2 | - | TGTGCCAGCAGTGAAGGTGGACTAGCTGCAGATACGCAGCATTTT | CASSEGGLAADTQHF
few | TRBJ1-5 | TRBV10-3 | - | TGTGCCATCAGTGATCGAGCGACCCAGCCCCAGCATTTT | CAISDRATQPQHF
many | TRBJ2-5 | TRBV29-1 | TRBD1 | TGCAGCGTAGCTACCGGGACAGCATCCCAAGAGACCCAGTACTTC | CSVATGTASQETQYF
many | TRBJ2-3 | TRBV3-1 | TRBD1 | TGTGCCAGCAGTGACAGGGGCACAGATACGCAGTATTTT | CASSDRGTDTQYF
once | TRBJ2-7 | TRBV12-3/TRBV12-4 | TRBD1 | TGTGCCAGCAGCCTAGGGGGACAGGGGAGCATCGAGCGGTACTTC | CASSLGGQGSIERYF
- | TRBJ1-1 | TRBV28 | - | TGTGCCAGCAGTCCAGCAGGGAAAACTGAAGCTTTCTTT | CASSPAGKTEAFF
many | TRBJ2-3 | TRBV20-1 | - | TGCAGTGCTAGTGAGGGGACAGATACGCAGTATTTT | CSASEGTDTQYF
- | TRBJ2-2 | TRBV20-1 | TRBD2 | TGCAGCGGGGGGGCCAACACCGGGGAGCTGTTTTTT | CSGGANTGELFF